This T cell receptor (beta chain) was documented in a study of T-cell memory formation after mild COVID-19. The authors produced TCR alpha and TCR beta cDNA libraries with sample barcodes and UMIs by 5'RACE using constant-segment primers. MiXCR was run by TCRdb on the 5' RACE reads, yielding one entry per CDR3 protein. The sample consists of about 250,000 distinct CDR3 sequences, 16% of them appearing once. Per the germline V gene, CDR1 is SQVTM and CDR2 is ANQGSEA. V shed 6 bases and J shed 8 bases, with 17 bases lying between them. CDR3 length: 13 residues. The rearrangement joins TRBV29-1 to TRBJ2-4; TRBD1 is a possible D gene (5 bases). Sequenced sample: PBMCs or a T cell subset sorted from them (not recorded which). The sequence came from a man between 18 and 29 years old who had mild COVID-19 (a few samples of this study predate the infection). Cell type and time point are not known. CDR3 in amino acids: CSVVQRTRDIQYF. In DNA form, the CDR3 reads TGCAGCGTGGTCCAACGGACAAGGGACATTCAGTACTTC. Full variable domain (missing parts from reference TRBV29-1 and TRBJ2-4): SAVISQKPSRDICQRGTSLTIQCQVDSQVTMMFWYRQQPGQSLTLIATANQGSEATYESGFVIDKFPISRPNLTFSTLTVSNMSPEDSSIYLCSVVQRTRDIQYFGAGTRLSVL.